This T cell receptor beta chain was observed in a study of CD8 T cells in Susac syndrome. Sequencing of TCR beta covered CD8+ and CD4+ T cells obtained from blood. TEMRA cells underwent FACS enrichment and CD8+ and CD4+ T cells underwent negative isolation. The length of the CDR3 is 14 residues. Per the germline V gene, CDR1 is DFQATT and CDR2 is SNEGSKA (reference sequence). V lost 5 bases to trimming and J lost 0 bases; unmatched junction nucleotides: 4. RNA in amounts of about 0.5 to 1 ug was reverse transcribed with random hexamers. The method of amplification for TCR beta CDR3 was immunoSEQ multiplex PCR, covering 54 Vbeta and 13 Jbeta. TCRdb called the immunoSEQ multiplex PCR reads again in MiXCR, with one record for every CDR3 protein. Of 200,000 to 250,000 distinct CDR3 sequences in the sample, around 95% were seen once.

V gene TRBV20-1 combines with J gene TRBJ1-3, with 7 bases lining up with TRBD1. The source of this sequence is a human donor with multiple sclerosis. Sequences were obtained from CD4+ T cells from PBMCs. Here the CDR3 reads CSAEDRSSGNTIYF. DNA of the CDR3: TGCAGTGCTGAGGACAGGAGCTCTGGAAACACCATATATTTT.